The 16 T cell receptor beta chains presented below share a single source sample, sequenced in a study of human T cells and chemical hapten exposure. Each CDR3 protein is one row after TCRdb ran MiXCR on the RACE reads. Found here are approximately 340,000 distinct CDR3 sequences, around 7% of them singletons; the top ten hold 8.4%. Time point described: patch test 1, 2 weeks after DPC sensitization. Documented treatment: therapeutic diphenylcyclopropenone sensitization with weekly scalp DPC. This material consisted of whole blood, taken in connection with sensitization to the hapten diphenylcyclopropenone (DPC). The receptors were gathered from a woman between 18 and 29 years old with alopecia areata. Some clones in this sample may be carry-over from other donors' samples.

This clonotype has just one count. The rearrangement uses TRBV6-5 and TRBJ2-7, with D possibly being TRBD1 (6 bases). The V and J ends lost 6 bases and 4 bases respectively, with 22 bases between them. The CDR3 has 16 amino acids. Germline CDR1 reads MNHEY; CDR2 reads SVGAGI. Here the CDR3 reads CASSPIEGVGPYEQYF. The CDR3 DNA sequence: TGTGCCAGCAGCCCCATTGAGGGGGTAGGGCCATACGAGCAGTACTTC.

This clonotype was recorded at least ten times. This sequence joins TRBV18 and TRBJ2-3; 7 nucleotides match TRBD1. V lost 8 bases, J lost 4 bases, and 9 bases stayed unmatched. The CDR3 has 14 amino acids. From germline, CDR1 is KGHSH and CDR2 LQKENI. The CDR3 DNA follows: TGTGCCAGCGCCAGACAGGGTGAATCAGATACGCAGTATTTT. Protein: CASARQGESDTQYF.

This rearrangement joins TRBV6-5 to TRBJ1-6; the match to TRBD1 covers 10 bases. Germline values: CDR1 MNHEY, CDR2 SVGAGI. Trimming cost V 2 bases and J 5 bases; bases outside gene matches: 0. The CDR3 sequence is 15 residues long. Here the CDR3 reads CASSYGTGDNSPLHF. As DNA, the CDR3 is TGTGCCAGCAGTTACGGGACAGGGGATAATTCACCCCTCCACTTT.

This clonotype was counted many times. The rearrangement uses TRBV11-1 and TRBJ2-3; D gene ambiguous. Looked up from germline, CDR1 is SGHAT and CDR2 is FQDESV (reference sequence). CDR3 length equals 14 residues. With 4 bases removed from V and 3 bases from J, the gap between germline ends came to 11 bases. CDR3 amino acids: CASSSRSITDTQYF. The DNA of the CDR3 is TGTGCCAGCAGCTCTCGATCTATTACAGATACGCAGTATTTT.

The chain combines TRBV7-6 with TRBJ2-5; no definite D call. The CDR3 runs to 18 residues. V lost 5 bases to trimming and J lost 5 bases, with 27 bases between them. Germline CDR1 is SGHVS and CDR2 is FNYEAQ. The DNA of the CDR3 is TGTGCCAGCAGCCATATTGGATCCCTAGACACTCTCTCGGAGACCCAGTACTTC. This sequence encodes CASSHIGSLDTLSETQYF.

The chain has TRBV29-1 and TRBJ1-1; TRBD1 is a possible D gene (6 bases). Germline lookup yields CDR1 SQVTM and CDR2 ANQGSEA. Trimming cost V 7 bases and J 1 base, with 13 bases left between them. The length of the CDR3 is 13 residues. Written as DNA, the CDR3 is TGCAGCGGTTACAGGGTCGCGAACACTGAAGCTTTCTTT. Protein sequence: CSGYRVANTEAFF.

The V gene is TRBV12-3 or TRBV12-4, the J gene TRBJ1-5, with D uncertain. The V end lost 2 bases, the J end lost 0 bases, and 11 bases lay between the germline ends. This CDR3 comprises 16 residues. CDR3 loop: CASSLRQVYSNQPQHF. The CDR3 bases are TGTGCCAGCAGTTTACGGCAGGTCTATAGCAATCAGCCCCAGCATTTT.

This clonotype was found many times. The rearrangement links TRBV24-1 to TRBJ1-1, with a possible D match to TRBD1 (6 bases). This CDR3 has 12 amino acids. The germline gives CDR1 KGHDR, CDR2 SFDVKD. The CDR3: CAPQQGDTEAFF. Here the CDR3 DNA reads TGTGCTCCCCAACAGGGTGACACTGAAGCTTTCTTT.

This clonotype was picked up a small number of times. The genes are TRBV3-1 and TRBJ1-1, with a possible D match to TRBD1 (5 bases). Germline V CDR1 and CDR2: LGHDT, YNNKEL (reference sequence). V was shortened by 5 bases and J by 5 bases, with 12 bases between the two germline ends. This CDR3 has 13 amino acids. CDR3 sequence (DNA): TGTGCCAGCAGCGGGGACTTGGGGACTGAAGCTTTCTTT. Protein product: CASSGDLGTEAFF.

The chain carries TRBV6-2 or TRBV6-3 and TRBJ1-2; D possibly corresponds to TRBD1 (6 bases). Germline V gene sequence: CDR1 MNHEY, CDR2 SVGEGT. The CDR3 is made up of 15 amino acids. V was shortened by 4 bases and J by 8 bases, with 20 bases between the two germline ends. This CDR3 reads CASSSLTGFQNGYTF. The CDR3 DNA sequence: TGTGCCAGCAGTTCTCTTACAGGGTTCCAGAACGGCTACACCTTC.

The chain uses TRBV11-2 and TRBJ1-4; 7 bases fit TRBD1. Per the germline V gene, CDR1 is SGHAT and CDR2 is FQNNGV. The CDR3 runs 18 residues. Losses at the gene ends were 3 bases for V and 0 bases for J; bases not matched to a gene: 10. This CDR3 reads CASSLSTGKGPTNEKLFF. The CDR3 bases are TGTGCCAGCAGCTTGTCGACAGGGAAGGGGCCAACTAATGAAAAACTGTTTTTT.

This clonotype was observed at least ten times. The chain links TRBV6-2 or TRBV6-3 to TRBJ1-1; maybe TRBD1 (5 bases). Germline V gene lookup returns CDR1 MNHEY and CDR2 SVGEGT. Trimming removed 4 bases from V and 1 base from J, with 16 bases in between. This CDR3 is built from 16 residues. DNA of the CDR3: TGTGCCAGCAGTTCTTTATTAGGACACTCGAACACTGAAGCTTTCTTT. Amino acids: CASSSLLGHSNTEAFF.

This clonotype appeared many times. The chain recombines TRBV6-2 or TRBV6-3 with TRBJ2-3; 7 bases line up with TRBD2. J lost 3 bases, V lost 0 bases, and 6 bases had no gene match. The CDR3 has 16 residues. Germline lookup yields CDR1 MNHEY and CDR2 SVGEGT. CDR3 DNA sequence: TGTGCCAGCAGTTACTCGAAGAGCGGGGCTACAGATACGCAGTATTTT. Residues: CASSYSKSGATDTQYF.

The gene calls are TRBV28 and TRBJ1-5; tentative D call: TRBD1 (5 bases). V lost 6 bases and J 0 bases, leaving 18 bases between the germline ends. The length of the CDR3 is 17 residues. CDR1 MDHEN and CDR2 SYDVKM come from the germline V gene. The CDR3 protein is CASSPRGGGYSNQPQHF. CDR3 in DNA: TGTGCCAGCAGCCCGCGGGGCGGTGGGTATAGCAATCAGCCCCAGCATTTT.

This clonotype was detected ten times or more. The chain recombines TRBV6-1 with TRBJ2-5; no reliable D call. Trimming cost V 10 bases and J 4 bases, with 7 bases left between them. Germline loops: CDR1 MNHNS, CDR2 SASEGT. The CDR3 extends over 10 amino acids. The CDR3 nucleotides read TGTGCCATCGGTCCAGAGACCCAGTACTTC. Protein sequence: CAIGPETQYF.

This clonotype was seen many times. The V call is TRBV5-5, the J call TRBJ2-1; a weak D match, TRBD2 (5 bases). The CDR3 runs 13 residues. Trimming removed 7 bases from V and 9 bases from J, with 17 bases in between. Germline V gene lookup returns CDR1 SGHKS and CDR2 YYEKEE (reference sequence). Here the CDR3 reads CASYVFGVAEQFF. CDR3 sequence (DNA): TGTGCCAGCTACGTCTTCGGGGTTGCTGAGCAGTTCTTC.